This TCR beta chain was observed in a study of OX40 agonist ivuxolimab in advanced cancers. TCRdb's table, derived via immunoSEQ multiplex PCR, lists solely in-frame clones and lacks some. The table lists about 79,000 clones, about nine tenths of them singletons. The CDR3 sequence is 16 residues long. V was pared by 4 bases and J by 4 bases, with 12 bases of the junction left unmatched. Germline CDR1 and CDR2: KGHSH and LQKENI. The receptor was derived from an adult with an advanced solid tumor such as melanoma, head and neck, liver or kidney cancer. The sample was CD4+ or CD8+ T cells sorted from blood, taken in a trial of the OX40 agonist ivuxolimab. This chain connects TRBV18 to TRBJ1-2; 7 bases align to TRBD1. Here the CDR3 DNA reads TGTGCCAGCTCACTAAACGCTCCGGGACAGACCTATGGCTACACCTTC. Protein product: CASSLNAPGQTYGYTF. The whole variable domain, remainder taken from reference TRBV18 and TRBJ1-2, is NAGVMQNPRHLVRRRGQEARLRCSPMKGHSHVYWYRQLPEEGLKFMVYLQKENIIDESGMPKERFSAEFPKEGPSILRIQQVVRGDSAAYFCASSLNAPGQTYGYTFGSGTRLTVV.